This T cell receptor (beta chain) was recovered during a study of vaccination and CD4 T cells after COVID-19. Background on the study: Investigators drew the post-COVID samples a median approximately 100 days after diagnosis, with a range of 35 to 161.

Treatment denoted: approximately 10-day PBMC culture with coronavirus spike peptide pools or control peptides (ViraFEST assay). Before TCRs were sequenced, ViraFEST expanded antigen-specific T cells with peptide pools. Broader study findings: Median SARS-CoV-2-reactive clonotype numbers rose nonsignificantly, roughly 21 to 38.

The CDR3 sequence is 16 residues long. Germline CDR1 reads MNHEY; CDR2 reads SVGAGI. The V and J ends lost 4 bases and 0 bases respectively, with 13 bases between them. With regard to this clonotype: Its target is unknown.

Oncomine TCR Beta short-read sequencing was applied to DNA from cultured CD4+ T cells. TCRdb recomputed calls from the PCR reads with MiXCR, one row per CDR3 protein. This table has 24,000 or so distinct CDR3 sequences, around 45% appearing once. The source is a human donor who had recovered from COVID-19. The chain combines TRBV6-5 with TRBJ2-4; TRBD1 might be the D (6 bases). The sequencing sample was made of CD4+ T cells from blood, cultured in vitro. In nucleotides, the CDR3 is TGTGCCAGCAGTTCGCCCGGGACACTAGCCAAAAACATTCAGTACTTC. Translating it yields CASSSPGTLAKNIQYF.